This T cell receptor (beta chain) was documented in a study of T cell responses to AZD1222 COVID-19 vaccine. The V end was cut by 5 bases, the J end by 0 bases, with 14 bases between. The V gene's germline CDR1 is LGHDT and CDR2 YNNKEL (reference sequence). The CDR3 is 16 residues long. Study-level results: Without day 14 samples, only post-peak T cell repertoires were studied. A reported finding is that nearly half of spike-specific TCRs target unmutated variant regions. Spike-specific TCR breadth rose after two AZD1222 doses, and depth rose as well. Donors, mostly white British, included more females; clonal diversity was possibly underestimated.

The method was immunoSEQ multiplex PCR; TCRdb's version includes in-frame clones alone and lacks a portion of them. The sample includes roughly 51,000 clones, 86% of them seen just once. For this clone: What it binds is unknown.

This clonotype was obtained from an adult who received the AZD1222 COVID-19 vaccine. Material: peripheral blood, obtained 28 days after the second AZD1222 dose. This chain uses TRBV3-1 (or the pseudogene TRBV3-2) with TRBJ2-1, with D possibly TRBD2 on 6 matching bases. CDR3 sequence reads: CASSTSSASSYNEQFF. The CDR3, as DNA: TGTGCCAGCAGCACATCTAGCGCAAGCTCCTACAATGAGCAGTTCTTC.